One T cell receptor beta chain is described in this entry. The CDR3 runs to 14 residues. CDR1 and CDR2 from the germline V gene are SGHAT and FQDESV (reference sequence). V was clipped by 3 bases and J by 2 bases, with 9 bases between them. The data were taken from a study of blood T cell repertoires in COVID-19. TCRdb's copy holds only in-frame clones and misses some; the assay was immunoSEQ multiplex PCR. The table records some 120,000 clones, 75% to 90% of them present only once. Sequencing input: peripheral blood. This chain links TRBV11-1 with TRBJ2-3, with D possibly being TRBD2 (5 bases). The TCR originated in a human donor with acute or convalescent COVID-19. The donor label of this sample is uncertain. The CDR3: CASSFGLYTDTQYF. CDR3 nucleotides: TGTGCCAGCAGCTTCGGACTCTACACAGATACGCAGTATTTT. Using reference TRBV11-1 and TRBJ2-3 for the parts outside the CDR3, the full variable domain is EAEVAQSPRYKITEKSQAVAFWCDPISGHATLYWYRQILGQGPELLVQFQDESVVDDSQLPKDRFSAERLKGVDSTLKIQPAELGDSAMYLCASSFGLYTDTQYFGPGTRLTVL.